One sample yielded the 9 T cell receptor beta chains listed below, sequenced in a study of identical twins. TCRdb called the 5' RACE reads again in MiXCR, with one record for every CDR3 protein. The table shows 15,000 to 20,000 distinct CDR3 sequences, with nearly 70% occurring only once. Sample: memory (CD45RO+) T cells sorted from blood. These receptors all come from a woman aged 18-29 years in good health. This table probably holds off-target reads from a library built for another chain.

The chain recombines TRBV10-1 with TRBJ2-1; D might be TRBD1 (5 bases). V lost 10 bases and J lost 1, with 17 bases in between. The germline CDR1 and CDR2 sequences are WNHNN and SYGVQD (reference sequence). The CDR3 consists of 15 residues. The CDR3 sequence: CANTTDSCSYNEQFF. The CDR3 DNA sequence: TGCGCCAACACAACTGACAGTTGTTCCTACAATGAGCAGTTCTTC.

V usage is TRBV7-2 and J usage is TRBJ1-1, with D perhaps matching TRBD1 (5 bases). The CDR3 has 14 amino acids. The germline gives CDR1 SGHTA, CDR2 FQGNSA. Trimming left V 5 bases short and J 4 bases short, with 14 bases between. CDR3 nucleotide sequence: TGTGCCAGCAGCCGATCCAGGGTGGGCACTGAAGCTTTCTTT. Encoded protein: CASSRSRVGTEAFF.

This clonotype has just a few counts. The V call is TRBV10-1, the J call TRBJ2-7; 10 bases are a match to TRBD2. V was clipped by 5 bases and J by 2 bases; unmatched bases: 3. The CDR3 runs 14 residues. Per the germline V gene, CDR1 is WNHNN and CDR2 is SYGVQD (reference sequence). CDR3 in amino acids: CASSPSGRTYEQYF. The CDR3 nucleotides are TGCGCCAGCAGTCCTAGCGGGAGAACCTACGAGCAGTACTTC.

The gene calls are TRBV10-3 and TRBJ2-7; D is unresolved. The germline CDR1 and CDR2 sequences are ENHRY and SYGVKD. Between the trimmed V and J ends, which lost 2 bases and 4 bases, there was a span of 6 bases. The CDR3 runs to 12 residues. CDR3 sequence: CAISERGYEQYF. CDR3 DNA: TGTGCCATCAGTGAGCGTGGGTACGAGCAGTACTTC.

Only a few counts were recorded for this clonotype. V usage is TRBV20-1 and J usage is TRBJ1-1, with TRBD1 as a possible D gene (6 bases). The germline CDR1 and CDR2 sequences are DFQATT and SNEGSKA (reference sequence). The CDR3 is 14 residues long. The V and J ends lost 4 bases and 4 bases respectively, with 16 bases between them. CDR3 sequence (DNA): TGCAGTGCTATGTCTCCCAGGGGCTTCACTGAAGCTTTCTTT. It codes for CSAMSPRGFTEAFF.

The chain uses TRBV20-1 and TRBJ2-5, with unresolved D. Germline V gives CDR1 DFQATT, CDR2 SNEGSKA (reference sequence). The V end was cut by 1 base, the J end by 1 base, with 10 bases between. This CDR3 is 14 amino acids long. The DNA for the CDR3 is TGCAGTGCTAGAGTTGCGGCAGCCCAAGAGACCCAGTACTTC. This codes for CSARVAAAQETQYF.

This clonotype came up a few times. The chain employs TRBV4-1 and TRBJ2-7; 13 nucleotides agree with TRBD2. The CDR3 is 17 amino acids. In germline, CDR1 is MGHRA, CDR2 YSYEKL. Trimming at V came to 1 base and at J to 3 bases, leaving 6 bases not matched to a gene. CDR3 DNA sequence: TGCGCCAGCAGCCAAGTCGGACTAGCGGGAGAGAGCTACGAGCAGTACTTC. Its protein product is CASSQVGLAGESYEQYF.

The rearrangement uses TRBV18 and TRBJ2-5; a possible D gene is TRBD2 (5 bases). The CDR3 loop spans 13 amino acids. The V and J ends lost 3 bases and 0 bases respectively, with 5 bases between them. Germline lookup yields CDR1 KGHSH and CDR2 LQKENI. CDR3 bases: TGTGCCAGCTCACCGGGAGACCAAGAGACCCAGTACTTC. Its protein is CASSPGDQETQYF.

The chain carries TRBV15 and TRBJ1-1; D is perhaps TRBD1 (5 bases). Germline CDR1 LNHNV, CDR2 YYDKDF (reference sequence). The CDR3 is 13 residues long. Trimming cost V 3 bases and J 3 bases, with 8 bases left between them. This CDR3 reads CATSSREDTEAFF. CDR3 coding DNA: TGTGCCACCAGCAGCAGGGAAGACACTGAAGCTTTCTTT.